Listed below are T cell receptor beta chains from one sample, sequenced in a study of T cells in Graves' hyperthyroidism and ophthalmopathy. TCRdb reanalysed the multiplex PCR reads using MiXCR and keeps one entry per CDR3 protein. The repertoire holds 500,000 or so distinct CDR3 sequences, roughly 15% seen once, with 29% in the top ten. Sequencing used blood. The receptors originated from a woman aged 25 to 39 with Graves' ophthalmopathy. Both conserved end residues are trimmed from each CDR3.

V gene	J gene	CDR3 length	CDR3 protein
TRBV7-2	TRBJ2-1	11	ASSLAQINEQF
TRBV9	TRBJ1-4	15	ASSPQDREKGEEKLF
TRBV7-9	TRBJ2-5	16	ASSTREPGQALRETQY
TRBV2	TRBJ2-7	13	ASSGVQGRLYEQY
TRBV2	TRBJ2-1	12	ASRRISGIDEQF
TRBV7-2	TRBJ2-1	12	ASSRDRVNNEQF
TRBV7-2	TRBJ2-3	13	ASSETGTSGDTQY
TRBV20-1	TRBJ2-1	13	SARTSGSFYNEQF
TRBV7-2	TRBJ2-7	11	ASSLDHSYEQY
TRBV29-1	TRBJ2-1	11	SCPRAKYNEQF
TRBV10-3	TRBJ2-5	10	ASLGTGETQY
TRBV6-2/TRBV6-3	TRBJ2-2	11	ASSIEWVGELF
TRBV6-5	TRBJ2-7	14	ASSSHPQGAFYEQY
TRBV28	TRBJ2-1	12	ASNPLGGMNEQF
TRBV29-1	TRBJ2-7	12	SVEQDPLGDEQY
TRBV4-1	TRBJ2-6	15	ASSPLDRGPFANVLT
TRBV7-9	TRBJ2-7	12	ASSDGLAAYEQY
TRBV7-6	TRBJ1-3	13	VSSQVPLSGNTIY
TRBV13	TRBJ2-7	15	ASSLVPYSSGYYEQY
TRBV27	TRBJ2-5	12	ASSLNGGAKTQY
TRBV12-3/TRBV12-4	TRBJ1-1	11	ASSTQGHTEAF
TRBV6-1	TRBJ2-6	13	ASSQRNSGANVLT